What follows are 17 T cell receptor beta chains derived from one specimen sequenced in a study of blood T cells in healthy people across ages. Next came a second PCR, run for about 7 to 12 cycles, which used a sample-barcoded 5' primer along with a J-beta primer mix. One entry per CDR3 protein results from TCRdb running MiXCR on the 5' RACE reads. Here the sample spans approximately 830,000 distinct CDR3 sequences, around 62% being singletons. The specimen was blood. The receptors were sampled from a man aged 30 to 39 in good health.

This chain links TRBV5-1 with TRBJ2-7; D uncertain. This CDR3 region has 13 residues. Germline CDR1 is SGHRS and CDR2 is YFSETQ. The V end lost 4 bases, the J end lost 1 base, and 9 bases lay between the germline ends. The CDR3: CASSVERSYEQYF. CDR3 sequence (DNA): TGCGCCAGCAGCGTAGAACGGTCCTACGAGCAGTACTTC.

The chain combines TRBV6-2 or TRBV6-3 with TRBJ2-3; TRBD2 matches 9 bases. This CDR3 spans 21 amino acids. The V segment lost 0 bases and the J segment 6 bases; nucleotides outside the gene matches: 22. In germline, CDR1 is MNHEY, CDR2 SVGEGT. CDR3: CASSYSRVAGATGLAADTQYF. The CDR3 DNA reads as TGTGCCAGCAGTTACTCCCGGGTAGCGGGGGCCACAGGTCTGGCTGCGGATACGCAGTATTTT.

V usage is TRBV6-6 and J usage is TRBJ2-5, with D hard to call. Germline CDR1 MNHNY, CDR2 SVGAGI (reference sequence). V lost 7 bases to trimming and J lost 5 bases, with 14 bases between them. This CDR3 spans 13 amino acids. The CDR3 loop reads CASTNVGGETQYF. DNA for the CDR3: TGTGCCAGCACTAACGTGGGCGGTGAGACCCAGTACTTC.

The chain combines TRBV28 with TRBJ2-5; D is ambiguous. The J call may be mistaken, given a closer DNA end match to TRBJ2-7. The CDR3 contains 13 residues. Germline V CDR1 and CDR2: MDHEN, SYDVKM. The CDR3 coding sequence is TGTGCCAGCGGCCCCTCAGAGTCCTACGAGCAGTACTTC. Translation gives CASGPSESYEQYF.

V gene TRBV29-1 combines with J gene TRBJ1-2; weak D call: TRBD1 (5 bases). This CDR3 contains 13 residues. V lost 1 base to trimming and J lost 8 bases, with 14 bases between them. Germline CDR1 is SQVTM and CDR2 is ANQGSEA. CDR3 in amino acids: CSVEVEGRGGYTF. CDR3 bases: TGCAGCGTTGAAGTCGAGGGACGAGGGGGCTACACCTTC.

This chain connects TRBV7-3 to TRBJ1-3, with D unclear. Trimming left V 0 bases short and J 4 bases short, with 10 bases between. The germline V gene encodes CDR1 SGHTA and CDR2 FQGTGA. The CDR3 covers 15 residues. CDR3 sequence (DNA): TGTGCCAGCAGCTTAACGGATGACATCGGAAACACCATATATTTT. It codes for CASSLTDDIGNTIYF. The full variable domain, its missing parts supplied by reference TRBV7-3 and TRBJ1-3, is GAGVSQTPSNKVTEKGKYVELRCDPISGHTALYWYRQSLGQGPEFLIYFQGTGAADDSGLPNDRFFAVRPEGSVSTLKIQRTERGDSAVYLCASSLTDDIGNTIYFGEGSWLTVV.

This clonotype was observed a few times. The V call is TRBV4-2, the J call TRBJ2-1; D gene unclear. This CDR3 contains 16 residues. Looked up from germline, CDR1 is LGHNA and CDR2 is YNFKEQ. Trimming took 0 bases from V and 4 from J, leaving 13 bases between them. DNA for the CDR3: TGTGCCAGCAGCCAAGAAAAGAACCCAATTTACAATGAGCAGTTCTTC. It specifies CASSQEKNPIYNEQFF.

This chain connects TRBV20-1 to TRBJ2-3; TRBD2 aligns across 9 bases. This CDR3 comprises 14 residues. Germline V CDR1 and CDR2: DFQATT, SNEGSKA (reference sequence). J was trimmed by 3 bases and V by 2 bases; bases with no gene match: 3. The CDR3 loop is CSARSGGSTDTQYF. As DNA, the CDR3 is TGCAGTGCTAGAAGCGGGGGGAGTACAGATACGCAGTATTTT.

This chain connects TRBV6-6 to TRBJ2-7, with TRBD1 matching over 7 bases. The CDR3 covers 15 residues. Trimming took 6 bases from V and 2 from J; bases not matched to a gene: 10. The V gene's germline CDR1 is MNHNY and CDR2 SVGAGI (reference sequence). CDR3 coding DNA: TGTGCCAGCAGCCTTGGGCCGGGACAGACCTACGAGCAGTACTTC. Encoded protein: CASSLGPGQTYEQYF.

A word on this clonotype: This may stem from a read error, because a much larger clone lies one nucleotide away. V usage is TRBV3-1 and J usage is TRBJ1-6; D is possibly TRBD1 (5 bases). The CDR3 sequence is 15 residues long. Germline loops: CDR1 LGHDT, CDR2 YNNKEL (reference sequence). Trimming removed 1 base at V and 10 bases at J, with 14 bases between. This CDR3 is CASSQGDGPRSPLHF. CDR3 nucleotides: TGTGCCAGCAGCCAAGGGGACGGGCCGAGGTCACCCCTCCACTTT.

The CDR3 DNA follows: TGCGCCAGCAGCTTGGCGGTGACTAGCGGACAAGAGACCCAGTACTTC. Translation gives CASSLAVTSGQETQYF. The chain carries TRBV5-1 and TRBJ2-5; TRBD2 matches at 9 bases. The CDR3 extends over 16 amino acids. The germline V gene has CDR1 SGHRS and CDR2 YFSETQ. The V and J ends lost 0 bases and 2 bases, in that order; junction bases with no gene match: 5.

This clonotype turned up a few times. In DNA form, the CDR3 reads TGCAGCGTTGAAGGACTTAGGAGCACAGATACGCAGTATTTT. Its translation: CSVEGLRSTDTQYF. This chain connects TRBV29-1 to TRBJ2-3; unclear D gene. The CDR3 loop spans 14 amino acids. Germline lookup yields CDR1 SQVTM and CDR2 ANQGSEA. Trimming stripped 1 base from V and 0 bases from J, with 8 bases between.

V usage is TRBV28 and J usage is TRBJ2-4, with TRBD1 matching 7 bases. The CDR3 extends over 18 amino acids. The V segment lost 6 bases and the J segment 0 bases; nucleotides outside the gene matches: 14. Per the germline V gene, CDR1 is MDHEN and CDR2 is SYDVKM. This chain's CDR3 is CASSPGTAVELAKNIQYF. The CDR3 bases are TGTGCCAGCAGCCCCGGGACAGCTGTCGAACTAGCCAAAAACATTCAGTACTTC.

The sample holds a few counts of this clonotype. The gene calls are TRBV6-5 and TRBJ1-2; D unresolved. Germline V gene data show CDR1 as MNHEY and CDR2 as SVGAGI. The CDR3 loop spans 13 amino acids. V dropped 0 bases and J dropped 4 bases, with 6 bases sitting between them. CDR3 coding DNA: TGTGCCAGCAGTTACTCGATAAGCTATGGCTACACCTTC. It yields the protein CASSYSISYGYTF.

The chain has TRBV20-1 and TRBJ2-7; 9 bases align to TRBD2. Germline-derived CDR1 and CDR2 are DFQATT and SNEGSKA (reference sequence). V shed 6 bases and J 7 bases; nucleotides not matched to a gene: 13. The CDR3 extends over 14 amino acids. The chain's CDR3 is CSAQRLADNNEQYF. The CDR3 nucleotides read TGCAGTGCACAGCGACTAGCGGATAACAATGAGCAGTACTTC.

About this clonotype: Given a much more abundant clone one base away, this may be a read error. The chain couples TRBV4-2 to TRBJ1-1, with 10 positions matching TRBD1. CDR3 size: 15 residues. With V trimmed by 2 bases and J by 4 bases, 4 bases remained unmatched. From germline, CDR1 is LGHNA and CDR2 YNFKEQ. In nucleotides, the CDR3 is TGTGCCAGCAGCCAACCGACAGGGGGCAGCACTGAAGCTTTCTTT. Protein sequence: CASSQPTGGSTEAFF.

The V call is TRBV29-1, the J call TRBJ2-5, with a weak D call TRBD1 (6 bases). CDR1 SQVTM and CDR2 ANQGSEA come from the germline V gene. This CDR3 region has 13 residues. Deletions cut 2 bases from V and 4 bases from J, with 11 bases between. The DNA of the CDR3 is TGCAGCGTTGAATCCCAGGGGCTAGAGACCCAGTACTTC. It encodes CSVESQGLETQYF.